The 17 T cell receptor beta chains presented below share a single source sample, sequenced in a study of regulatory T cells in long-lasting Graves disease. Extracted RNA from PBMCs served as the source of the TCR library. TCRdb recomputed calls from the reads with MiXCR, one row per CDR3 protein. The data hold 1,500 to 2,000 distinct CDR3 sequences, with about 80% observed a single time. The sequencing here drew on peripheral blood mononuclear cells (PBMCs), taken with antithyroid drug treatment, in newly diagnosed or persistent Graves disease (not recorded which). These receptor sequences come from a woman in her late teens or twenties with Graves disease.

The J gene is TRBJ1-1, the V gene TRBV4-1, with unresolved D. CDR1 and CDR2 (germline): MGHRA, YSYEKL. Trimming took 0 bases from V and 7 from J, leaving 18 bases between them. The CDR3 sequence is 16 residues long. CDR3 in amino acids: CASSQEARPGEDEAFF. Here the CDR3 DNA reads TGCGCCAGCAGCCAAGAGGCCCGTCCCGGAGAGGATGAAGCTTTCTTT.

The CDR3 bases are TGTGCCAGCAGCTTGGGCAGGGAAGAGACCCAGTACTTC. This sequence encodes CASSLGREETQYF. The chain recombines TRBV5-5 with TRBJ2-5; D might be TRBD1 (5 bases). The V gene lost 0 bases and the J gene lost 3 bases, with 6 bases spanning the gap. The CDR3 is made up of 13 amino acids. The germline V gene has CDR1 SGHKS and CDR2 YYEKEE (reference sequence).

V is TRBV27 and J is TRBJ2-5; D might be TRBD2 (5 bases). V shed 5 bases and J shed 1 base, with 14 bases lying between them. Germline CDR1 reads MNHEY; CDR2 reads SMNVEV (reference sequence). CDR3 length equals 15 residues. The CDR3 nucleotides are TGTGCCAGCAGTCCACGTCGGAGGCCCCAAGAGACCCAGTACTTC. This gives the protein CASSPRRRPQETQYF.

This rearrangement joins TRBV29-1 to TRBJ1-2; TRBD1 is a possible D gene (6 bases). Germline CDR1 SQVTM, CDR2 ANQGSEA. The CDR3 has 12 amino acids. V dropped 4 bases and J dropped 7 bases, with 13 bases sitting between them. CDR3 nucleotides: TGCAGCGTTGCCGGGGGCGCCGGTGGCTACACCTTC. The encoded protein is CSVAGGAGGYTF.

This clonotype was found a few times. CDR3 region: CASSPPSRGSNTEAFF. The CDR3 DNA is TGTGCCAGCTCACCACCTTCCCGGGGCTCGAACACTGAAGCTTTCTTT. The J gene is TRBJ1-1, the V gene TRBV18; D is possibly TRBD1 (5 bases). The V gene lost 0 bases and the J gene lost 1 base, with 12 bases spanning the gap. Germline lookup yields CDR1 KGHSH and CDR2 LQKENI. The CDR3 spans 16 residues.

This sequence joins TRBV9 and TRBJ2-1; either TRBD1 or TRBD2 may supply D (6 bases each). The CDR3 totals 15 residues. The V and J ends lost 0 bases and 8 bases respectively, with 15 bases between them. Germline CDR1 reads SGDLS; CDR2 reads YYNGEE. CDR3 coding DNA: TGTGCCAGCAGCGTAGTAGGGGGAGGCCTCGATGAGCAGTTCTTC. This encodes CASSVVGGGLDEQFF.

The sample holds a few counts of this clonotype. The genes are TRBV27 and TRBJ1-2; D is unresolved. The CDR3 covers 14 residues. V lost 1 base, J lost 0 bases, and 6 bases lay in between. CDR1 and CDR2 (germline): MNHEY, SMNVEV (reference sequence). The CDR3 reads CASSLLGSNYGYTF. DNA for the CDR3: TGTGCCAGCAGTTTATTGGGCTCTAACTATGGCTACACCTTC.

The chain is built from TRBV11-2 and TRBJ2-7; maybe TRBD2 (5 bases). The CDR3 consists of 13 residues. V was trimmed by 1 base and J by 6 bases, leaving 10 bases between them. Germline CDR1 and CDR2: SGHAT and FQNNGV. Written as DNA, the CDR3 is TGTGCCAGCAGCTTAGCCCCCCGGGGCGAGCAGTACGTC. Amino acids: CASSLAPRGEQYV.

The rearrangement joins TRBV29-1 to TRBJ2-1; no clear D. Deletions cut 8 bases from V and 6 bases from J, with 11 bases between. The CDR3 consists of 11 residues. Germline CDR1 and CDR2: SQVTM and ANQGSEA. CDR3 amino acids: CSPSLGNEQFF. Here the CDR3 DNA reads TGCAGCCCCTCCTTGGGCAATGAGCAGTTCTTC.

V and J are TRBV7-9 and TRBJ2-1, with 10 positions matching TRBD2. Unmatched junction bases numbered 9, after V lost 6 bases and J lost 4 bases. Germline CDR1 reads SEHNR; CDR2 reads FQNEAQ (reference sequence). CDR3 length: 16 residues. Here the CDR3 DNA reads TGTGCCAGCAGTATCCTAGCGGGAGTCCCATACAATGAGCAGTTCTTC. Translation: CASSILAGVPYNEQFF.

V gene TRBV18 combines with J gene TRBJ2-7; D is possibly TRBD2 (6 bases). CDR1 KGHSH and CDR2 LQKENI come from the germline V gene. V lost 0 bases and J 3 bases, leaving 15 bases between the germline ends. The length of the CDR3 is 16 residues. CDR3: CASSPPLERANYEQYF. The CDR3 DNA sequence: TGTGCCAGCTCACCACCGTTGGAGCGGGCGAACTACGAGCAGTACTTC.

V is TRBV6-1 and J is TRBJ2-2; no clear D. The V gene lost 6 bases and the J gene lost 2 bases, with 19 bases spanning the gap. The CDR3 extends over 17 amino acids. Germline CDR1 is MNHNS and CDR2 is SASEGT. CDR3 region: CASSGYDGQDNTGELFF. DNA of the CDR3: TGTGCCAGCAGCGGGTATGATGGTCAGGATAACACCGGGGAGCTGTTTTTT.

The chain combines TRBV30 with TRBJ2-1; no definite D call. This CDR3 comprises 14 residues. Germline-derived CDR1 and CDR2 are GTSNPN and SVGIG (reference sequence). Trimming pared 0 bases from V and 6 bases from J, leaving 12 bases between. The CDR3 region has the DNA TGTGCCTGGAGTGTACCAAGTGGCATCAATGAGCAGTTCTTC. Encoded protein: CAWSVPSGINEQFF.

The chain has TRBV19 and TRBJ2-1; no reliable D call. In germline, CDR1 is LNHDA, CDR2 SQIVND (reference sequence). V was clipped by 1 base and J by 6 bases, with 7 bases between them. The CDR3 extends over 13 amino acids. CDR3 DNA: TGTGCCAGTAGTATAGGGGTCAGCAATGAGCAGTTCTTC. This translates into CASSIGVSNEQFF.

The chain combines TRBV5-5 with TRBJ1-1; 8 bases agree with TRBD1. The CDR3 sequence is 16 residues long. The V gene's germline CDR1 is SGHKS and CDR2 YYEKEE (reference sequence). V lost 4 bases to trimming and J lost 4 bases; unmatched junction nucleotides: 12. CDR3 sequence reads: CASSPRDRNLATEAFF. In DNA form, the CDR3 reads TGTGCCAGCAGCCCCCGGGACAGGAATTTGGCCACTGAAGCTTTCTTT. Looking up the rest from reference TRBV5-5 and TRBJ1-1 gives the full variable domain: DAGVTQSPTHLIKTRGQQVTLRCSPISGHKSVSWYQQVLGQGPQFIFQYYEKEERGRGNFPDRFSARQFPNYSSELNVNALLLGDSALYLCASSPRDRNLATEAFFGQGTRLTVV.

The rearrangement uses TRBV27 and TRBJ2-7; D is uncertain. Trimming took 4 bases from V and 5 from J, leaving 6 bases between them. This CDR3 region has 11 residues. Germline values: CDR1 MNHEY, CDR2 SMNVEV (reference sequence). CDR3 residues: CASSYADEQYF. Written as DNA, the CDR3 is TGTGCCAGCAGTTATGCCGACGAGCAGTACTTC.

This chain joins TRBV4-1 and TRBJ1-1, with D uncertain. Trimming stripped 0 bases from V and 4 bases from J, with 21 bases between. The CDR3 length is 18 residues. Germline V gene data show CDR1 as MGHRA and CDR2 as YSYEKL. CDR3 DNA sequence: TGCGCCAGCAGCCAAGAAGGGAGGTCTTTGGGCTTGGGCACTGAAGCTTTCTTT. It specifies CASSQEGRSLGLGTEAFF.